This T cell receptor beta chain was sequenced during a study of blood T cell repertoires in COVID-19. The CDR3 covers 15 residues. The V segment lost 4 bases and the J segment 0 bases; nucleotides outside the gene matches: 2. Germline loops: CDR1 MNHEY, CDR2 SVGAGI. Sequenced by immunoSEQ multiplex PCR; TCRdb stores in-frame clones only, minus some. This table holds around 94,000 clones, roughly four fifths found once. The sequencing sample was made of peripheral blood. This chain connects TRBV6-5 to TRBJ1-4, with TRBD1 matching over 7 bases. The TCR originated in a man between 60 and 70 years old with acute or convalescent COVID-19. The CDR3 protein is CASSSGGSTNEKLFF. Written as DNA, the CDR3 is TGTGCCAGCAGTTCAGGGGGATCAACTAATGAAAAACTGTTTTTT.